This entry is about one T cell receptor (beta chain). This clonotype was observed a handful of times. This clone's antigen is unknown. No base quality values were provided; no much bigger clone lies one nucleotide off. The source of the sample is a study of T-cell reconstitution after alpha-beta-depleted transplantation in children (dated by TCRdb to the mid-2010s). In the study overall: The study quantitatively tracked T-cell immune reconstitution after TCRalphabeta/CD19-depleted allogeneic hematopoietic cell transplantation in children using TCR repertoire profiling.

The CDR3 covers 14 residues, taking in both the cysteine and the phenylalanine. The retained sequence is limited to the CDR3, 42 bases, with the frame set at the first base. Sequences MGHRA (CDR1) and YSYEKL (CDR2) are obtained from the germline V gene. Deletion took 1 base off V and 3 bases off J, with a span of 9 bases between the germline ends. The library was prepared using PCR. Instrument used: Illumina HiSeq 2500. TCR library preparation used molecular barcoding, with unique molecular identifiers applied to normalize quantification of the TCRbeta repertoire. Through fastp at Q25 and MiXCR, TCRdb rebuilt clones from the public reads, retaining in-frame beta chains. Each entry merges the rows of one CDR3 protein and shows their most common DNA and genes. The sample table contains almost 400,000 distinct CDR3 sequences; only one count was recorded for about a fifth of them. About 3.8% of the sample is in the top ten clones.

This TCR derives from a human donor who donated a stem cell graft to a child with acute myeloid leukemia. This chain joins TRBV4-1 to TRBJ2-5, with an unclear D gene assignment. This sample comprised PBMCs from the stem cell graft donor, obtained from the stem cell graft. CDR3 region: CASSQAGGEETQYF. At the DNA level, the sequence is TGCGCCAGCAGCCAAGCGGGTGGGGAAGAGACCCAGTACTTC.